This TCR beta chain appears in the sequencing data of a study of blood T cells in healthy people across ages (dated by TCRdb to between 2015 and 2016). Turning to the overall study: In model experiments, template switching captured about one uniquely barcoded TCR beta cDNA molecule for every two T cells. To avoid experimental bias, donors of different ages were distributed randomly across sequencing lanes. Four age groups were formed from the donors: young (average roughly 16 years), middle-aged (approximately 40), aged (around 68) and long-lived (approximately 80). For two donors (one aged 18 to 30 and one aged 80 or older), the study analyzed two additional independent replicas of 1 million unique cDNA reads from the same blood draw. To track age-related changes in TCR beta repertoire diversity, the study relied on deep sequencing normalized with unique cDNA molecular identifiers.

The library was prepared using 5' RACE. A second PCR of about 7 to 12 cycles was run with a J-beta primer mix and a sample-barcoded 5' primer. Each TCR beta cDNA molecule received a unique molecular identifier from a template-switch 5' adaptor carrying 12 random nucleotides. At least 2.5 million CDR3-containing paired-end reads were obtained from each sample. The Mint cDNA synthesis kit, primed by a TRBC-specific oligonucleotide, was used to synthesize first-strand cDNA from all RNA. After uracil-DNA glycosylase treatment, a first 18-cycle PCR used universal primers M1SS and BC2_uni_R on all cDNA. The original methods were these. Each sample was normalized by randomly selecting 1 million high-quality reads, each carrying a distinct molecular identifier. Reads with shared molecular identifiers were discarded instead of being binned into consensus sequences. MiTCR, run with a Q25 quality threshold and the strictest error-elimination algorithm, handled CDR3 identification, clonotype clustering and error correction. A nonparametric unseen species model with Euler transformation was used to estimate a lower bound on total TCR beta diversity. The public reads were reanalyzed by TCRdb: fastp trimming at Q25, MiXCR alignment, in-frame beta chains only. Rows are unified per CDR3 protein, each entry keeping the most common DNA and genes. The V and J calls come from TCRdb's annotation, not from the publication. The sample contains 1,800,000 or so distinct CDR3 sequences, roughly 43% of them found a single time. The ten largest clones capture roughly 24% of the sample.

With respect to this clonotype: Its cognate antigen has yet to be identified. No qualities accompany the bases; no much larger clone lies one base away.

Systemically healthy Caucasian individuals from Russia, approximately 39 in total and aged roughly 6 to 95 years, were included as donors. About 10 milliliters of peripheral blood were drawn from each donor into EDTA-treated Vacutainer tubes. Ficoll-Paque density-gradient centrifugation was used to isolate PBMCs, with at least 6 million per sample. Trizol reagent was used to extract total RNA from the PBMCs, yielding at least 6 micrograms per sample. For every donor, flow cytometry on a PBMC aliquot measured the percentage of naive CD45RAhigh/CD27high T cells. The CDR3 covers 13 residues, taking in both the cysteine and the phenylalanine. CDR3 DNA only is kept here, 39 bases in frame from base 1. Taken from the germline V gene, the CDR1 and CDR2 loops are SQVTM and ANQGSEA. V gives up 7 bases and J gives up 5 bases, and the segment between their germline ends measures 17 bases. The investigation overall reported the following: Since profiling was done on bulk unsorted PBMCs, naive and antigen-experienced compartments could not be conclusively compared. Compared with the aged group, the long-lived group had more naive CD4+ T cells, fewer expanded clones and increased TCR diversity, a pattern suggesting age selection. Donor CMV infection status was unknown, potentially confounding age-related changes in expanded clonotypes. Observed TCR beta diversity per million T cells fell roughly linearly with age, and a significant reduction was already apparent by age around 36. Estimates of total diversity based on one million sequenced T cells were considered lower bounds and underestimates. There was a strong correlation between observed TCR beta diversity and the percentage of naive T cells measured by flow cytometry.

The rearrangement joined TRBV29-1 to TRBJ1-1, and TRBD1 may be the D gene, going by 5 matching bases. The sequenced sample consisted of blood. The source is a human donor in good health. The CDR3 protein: CSAPRQGGTEAFF. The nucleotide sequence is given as TGCAGCGCCCCGCGGCAGGGTGGGACTGAAGCTTTCTTT. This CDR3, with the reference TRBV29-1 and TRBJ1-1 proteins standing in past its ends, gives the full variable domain SAVISQKPSRDICQRGTSLTIQCQVDSQVTMMFWYRQQPGQSLTLIATANQGSEATYESGFVIDKFPISRPNLTFSTLTVSNMSPEDSSIYLCSAPRQGGTEAFFGQGTRLTVV.